This TCR beta chain was sequenced during a study of blood T cell repertoires in COVID-19. The germline CDR1 and CDR2 sequences are SEHNR and FQNEAQ (reference sequence). The CDR3 is 14 amino acids. With V trimmed by 1 base and J by 11 bases, 6 bases remained unmatched. This clone showed up just once. Profiling relied on immunoSEQ multiplex PCR, and the TCRdb table lists in-frame clones only, not all of them. The top ten clones hold 4% to 5.5% of a sample with over 90,000 clones, 81% of them seen once. The chain joins TRBV7-9 to TRBJ2-1; 9 positions agree with TRBD2. This receptor was identified in a man in his fifties or sixties with acute or convalescent COVID-19. The sequenced sample consisted of peripheral blood. The CDR3 here is CASSLVAGGNQQFF. The CDR3 nucleotides read TGTGCCAGCAGCTTAGTTGCGGGGGGGAATCAGCAGTTCTTC. The full variable domain, completed using reference TRBV7-9 and TRBJ2-1, is DTGVSQNPRHKITKRGQNVTFRCDPISEHNRLYWYRQTLGQGPEFLTYFQNEAQLEKSRLLSDRFSAERPKGSFSTLEIQRTEQGDSAMYLCASSLVAGGNQQFFGPGTRLTVL.